This passage covers 27 T cell receptor beta chains from one sample sequenced in a study of blood T cell repertoires in COVID-19. Clones were sequenced by immunoSEQ multiplex PCR, and TCRdb holds only the in-frame ones, with some missing. The sample shows 140,000 to 150,000 clones, about 85% of them seen only once. The sequenced material came from PBMCs or T cells enriched from blood (not recorded which). These receptors originate from a woman aged 40 to 55 who had been exposed to COVID-19.

This chain connects TRBV27 to TRBJ1-2; 9 bases align to TRBD1. V lost 6 bases, J lost 5 bases, and 7 bases stayed unmatched. This CDR3 spans 14 amino acids. Germline V gives CDR1 MNHEY, CDR2 SMNVEV (reference sequence). CDR3 DNA sequence: TGTGCCAGCAGCACAGGGGGCGGGAGTTATGGCTACACCTTC. Encoded protein: CASSTGGGSYGYTF.

The chain carries TRBV6-6 and TRBJ1-1, with 8 bases matching TRBD1. CDR3 length equals 13 residues. J was trimmed by 4 bases and V by 6 bases; bases with no gene match: 4. Germline V gene lookup returns CDR1 MNHNY and CDR2 SVGAGI (reference sequence). CDR3 coding DNA: TGTGCCAGCAGGCAGGGGGCCAGCACTGAAGCTTTCTTT. Translated, it gives CASRQGASTEAFF.

This chain links TRBV11-2 with TRBJ2-7, with 8 positions matching TRBD1. Losses at the gene ends were 4 bases for V and 6 bases for J; bases not matched to a gene: 11. The CDR3 contains 15 residues. Germline lookup yields CDR1 SGHAT and CDR2 FQNNGV. The CDR3 DNA follows: TGTGCCAGCAGCTCGTCCTGGACAGGGACAGGCGAGCAGTACTTC. It is translated as CASSSSWTGTGEQYF. Supplemented by reference TRBV11-2 and TRBJ2-7, the full variable domain reads EAGVAQSPRYKIIEKRQSVAFWCNPISGHATLYWYQQILGQGPKLLIQFQNNGVVDDSQLPKDRFSAERLKGVDSTLKIQPAKLEDSAVYLCASSSSWTGTGEQYFGPGTRLTVT.

This clone showed up just once. The J gene is TRBJ1-1, the V gene TRBV3-1 (or the pseudogene TRBV3-2); possibly TRBD1 for D (6 bases). Deletions cut 3 bases from V and 9 bases from J, with 11 bases between. The CDR3 runs to 12 residues. Germline values: CDR1 LGHDT, CDR2 YNNKEL (reference sequence). This chain's CDR3 is CASSHPGHQAFF. The CDR3 DNA sequence: TGTGCCAGCAGCCACCCGGGACATCAAGCTTTCTTT.

The chain combines TRBV18 with TRBJ1-1; 10 positions match TRBD1. The CDR3 covers 18 residues. The junction had 13 bases not matched to a gene; V was cut back by 0 bases and J by 6 bases. Per the germline V gene, CDR1 is KGHSH and CDR2 is LQKENI. In nucleotides, the CDR3 is TGTGCCAGCTCACCACCGTTGGACTGGACAGGGGGTGCCCCTGAAGCTTTCTTT. Translation: CASSPPLDWTGGAPEAFF.

A single count supports this clone. This sequence joins TRBV18 and TRBJ1-1; the D gene is possibly TRBD1 (5 bases). V dropped 3 bases and J dropped 1 base, with 15 bases sitting between them. From germline, CDR1 is KGHSH and CDR2 LQKENI. The CDR3 length is 16 residues. The DNA for the CDR3 is TGTGCCAGCTCACCGATCGATAGGGGTACGAACACTGAAGCTTTCTTT. Amino acid sequence: CASSPIDRGTNTEAFF.

This clone was observed a single time. This chain links TRBV3-1 (or the pseudogene TRBV3-2) with TRBJ2-5; the match to TRBD2 covers 7 bases. V trimming: 4 bases; J trimming: 2 bases; junction bases outside the gene matches: 4. Germline V gene data show CDR1 as LGHDT and CDR2 as YNNKEL (reference sequence). This CDR3 contains 14 residues. The CDR3 sequence: CASSRQRGQETQYF. CDR3 coding DNA: TGTGCCAGCAGCCGGCAGCGGGGTCAAGAGACCCAGTACTTC.

This rearrangement joins TRBV15 to TRBJ2-7; tentative D call: TRBD2 (5 bases). The germline CDR1 and CDR2 sequences are LNHNV and YYDKDF (reference sequence). V shed 3 bases and J shed 2 bases, with 14 bases lying between them. The length of the CDR3 is 15 residues. The CDR3 here is CATSRARRGTYEQYF. In DNA form, the CDR3 reads TGTGCCACCAGCAGGGCCCGCCGGGGAACCTACGAGCAGTACTTC.

This chain connects TRBV5-1 to TRBJ2-7, with D possibly being TRBD2 (5 bases). The V gene's germline CDR1 is SGHRS and CDR2 YFSETQ. Trimming pared 4 bases from V and 4 bases from J, leaving 12 bases between. The CDR3 has 13 amino acids. The chain's CDR3 is CASSPLGPYEQYF. For the CDR3, the DNA is TGCGCCAGCAGCCCACTAGGGCCATACGAGCAGTACTTC.

The chain recombines TRBV19 with TRBJ2-5, with TRBD2 matching 10 bases. The CDR3 consists of 15 residues. V was clipped by 5 bases and J by 4 bases; unmatched bases: 7. Germline V lookup: CDR1 LNHDA, CDR2 SQIVND (reference sequence). The CDR3 region is CASSSLAGAGETQYF. CDR3 nucleotides: TGTGCCAGTAGTTCCCTAGCGGGGGCTGGAGAGACCCAGTACTTC.

Turning to this clone: This sample also contains other DNA sequences that code for the same CDR3. This chain uses TRBV5-6 with TRBJ1-5; 8 bases are shared with TRBD1. Germline V gene data show CDR1 as SGHDT and CDR2 as YYEEEE. The CDR3 is 14 residues long. J lost 5 bases, V lost 0 bases, and 1 base had no gene match. The CDR3 here is CASSLAGGDQPQHF. As DNA, the CDR3 is TGTGCCAGCAGCTTGGCAGGGGGCGATCAGCCCCAGCATTTT.

This chain uses TRBV5-8 with TRBJ2-6, with D possibly being TRBD2 (6 bases). Germline V CDR1 and CDR2: SGHTS, YDEGEE. This CDR3 is 16 amino acids long. V lost 4 bases to trimming and J lost 0 bases, with 11 bases between them. The DNA of the CDR3 is TGTGCCAGCAGCCTGGGACTGAGCTCTGGGGCCAACGTCCTGACTTTC. Amino acid sequence: CASSLGLSSGANVLTF.

As DNA, the CDR3 is TGTGCCAGCAGCGTAGGCGCGGGGAGCTCCTACGAGCAGTACTTC. Its translation is CASSVGAGSSYEQYF. The genes are TRBV9 and TRBJ2-7; the D gene is possibly TRBD2 (6 bases). CDR1 and CDR2 from the germline V gene are SGDLS and YYNGEE. There are 15 residues in the CDR3. Trimming took off 0 bases at V and 0 bases at J, with 10 bases between the two ends.

The V and J genes are TRBV7-8 and TRBJ2-1; tentatively, D is TRBD2 (5 bases). Germline values: CDR1 SGHVS, CDR2 FQNEAQ. Trimming cost V 6 bases and J 1 base, with 16 bases left between them. The CDR3 loop spans 16 amino acids. CDR3 DNA sequence: TGTGCCAGCAGATTTAAACGGGGTATATCCTACAATGAGCAGTTCTTC. Protein sequence: CASRFKRGISYNEQFF. Full variable domain (remainder filled in from reference TRBV7-8 and TRBJ2-1): GAGVSQSPRYKVAKRGQDVALRCDPISGHVSLFWYQQALGQGPEFLTYFQNEAQLDKSGLPSDRFFAERPEGSVSTLKIQRTQQEDSAVYLCASRFKRGISYNEQFFGPGTRLTVL.

The chain employs TRBV18 and TRBJ2-2; D gene uncertain. V lost 3 bases to trimming and J lost 3 bases, with 11 bases between them. The length of the CDR3 is 15 residues. The germline V gene has CDR1 KGHSH and CDR2 LQKENI. CDR3 sequence: CASSPIGADTGELFF. CDR3 DNA sequence: TGTGCCAGCTCACCTATAGGTGCGGACACCGGGGAGCTGTTTTTT.

The rearrangement links TRBV5-1 to TRBJ1-5; D possibly corresponds to TRBD1 (6 bases). CDR3 length: 17 residues. The germline V gene has CDR1 SGHRS and CDR2 YFSETQ. V lost 0 bases and J lost 6, with 19 bases in between. CDR3 protein: CASSLGTQGFTGQPQHF. The CDR3 bases are TGCGCCAGCAGCTTGGGAACTCAGGGGTTTACAGGTCAGCCCCAGCATTTT.

The chain has TRBV19 and TRBJ1-2; 9 bases are a match to TRBD1. V was pared by 5 bases and J by 7 bases, with 8 bases of the junction left unmatched. CDR1 and CDR2 (germline): LNHDA, SQIVND (reference sequence). The length of the CDR3 is 14 residues. The CDR3 protein is CASSAQQGAPGYTF. The CDR3 nucleotides read TGTGCCAGTAGTGCACAACAGGGGGCGCCTGGCTACACCTTC.

This sequence joins TRBV5-1 and TRBJ2-1; unclear D gene. Germline CDR1 is SGHRS and CDR2 is YFSETQ. The CDR3 loop spans 16 amino acids. V lost 0 bases and J 4 bases, leaving 14 bases between the germline ends. As DNA, the CDR3 is TGCGCCAGCAGCTTGGTGGTGTCTGGAGCGTACAATGAGCAGTTCTTC. Protein: CASSLVVSGAYNEQFF. The full variable domain, its missing parts supplied by reference TRBV5-1 and TRBJ2-1, is KAGVTQTPRYLIKTRGQQVTLSCSPISGHRSVSWYQQTPGQGLQFLFEYFSETQRNKGNFPGRFSGRQFSNSRSEMNVSTLELGDSALYLCASSLVVSGAYNEQFFGPGTRLTVL.

This clone was seen once. V usage is TRBV27 and J usage is TRBJ2-3; D gene unclear. CDR3 length: 15 residues. CDR1 is MNHEY and CDR2 is SMNVEV in the germline V gene (reference sequence). Trimming stripped 4 bases from V and 0 bases from J, with 11 bases between. The CDR3 DNA sequence: TGTGCCAGCAGTTCAAGAGGAGCCAGCACAGATACGCAGTATTTT. This encodes CASSSRGASTDTQYF.

J is TRBJ1-5 and V is TRBV7-8; TRBD1 aligns across 8 bases. CDR3 size: 15 residues. Looked up from germline, CDR1 is SGHVS and CDR2 is FQNEAQ. With 5 bases clipped from V and 5 bases from J, the junction kept 8 bases outside the gene matches. CDR3 DNA: TGTGCCAGCAGCCTAACGCCGGACAGGGATCAGCCCCAGCATTTT. As protein: CASSLTPDRDQPQHF.

The V call is TRBV10-3, the J call TRBJ1-2, with D possibly being TRBD1 (6 bases). Germline CDR1 and CDR2: ENHRY and SYGVKD. Trimming took off 3 bases at V and 0 bases at J, with 11 bases between the two ends. The CDR3 is 15 residues long. Written as DNA, the CDR3 is TGTGCCATCAGTGATGACAGGTTTCCTAACTATGGCTACACCTTC. Translating gives CAISDDRFPNYGYTF.

This clone was found once. The chain uses TRBV7-3 and TRBJ1-2; 8 positions agree with TRBD1. CDR1 and CDR2 from the germline V gene are SGHTA and FQGTGA. V dropped 5 bases and J dropped 0; count of bases not matched to a gene: 8. The CDR3 extends over 16 amino acids. The CDR3 here is CASSPQTGVPNYGYTF. CDR3 in DNA: TGTGCCAGCAGCCCCCAGACAGGGGTGCCTAACTATGGCTACACCTTC.

For the CDR3, the DNA is TGTGCCAGTAGTAACTCCGGGACAGGGAGGAACCACGAGCAGTACTTC. Amino acid sequence: CASSNSGTGRNHEQYF. V usage is TRBV19 and J usage is TRBJ2-7; TRBD1 agrees at 9 bases. V shed 4 bases and J 5 bases; nucleotides not matched to a gene: 12. This CDR3 spans 16 amino acids. Germline V gene lookup returns CDR1 LNHDA and CDR2 SQIVND (reference sequence).

The chain has TRBV12-3 or TRBV12-4 and TRBJ1-4; 7 nucleotides line up with TRBD1. CDR3 size: 13 residues. Unmatched junction bases numbered 7, after V lost 7 bases and J lost 8 bases. The CDR3 DNA reads TGTGCCAGCACCCGGGACAGCCAGGAAAAACTGTTTTTT. It specifies CASTRDSQEKLFF.

This clone has just a few counts. The chain links TRBV11-2 to TRBJ2-7, with 7 nucleotides matching TRBD1. Germline lookup yields CDR1 SGHAT and CDR2 FQNNGV. Trimming at V came to 5 bases and at J to 2 bases, leaving 9 bases not matched to a gene. The CDR3 extends over 15 amino acids. CDR3 nucleotides: TGTGCCAGCAGCACCTATTTAGGACAGGCCTACGAGCAGTACTTC. This sequence encodes CASSTYLGQAYEQYF.

This chain connects TRBV3-1 (or the pseudogene TRBV3-2) to TRBJ2-5; TRBD2 agrees at 13 bases. Germline V gene lookup returns CDR1 LGHDT and CDR2 YNNKEL (reference sequence). V lost 4 bases, J lost 5 bases, and 4 bases stayed unmatched. This CDR3 is 15 amino acids long. CDR3 in amino acids: CASSLGLAGRETQYF. CDR3 in DNA: TGTGCCAGCAGCCTGGGACTAGCGGGGAGGGAGACCCAGTACTTC.

This clone has only one observation. The chain uses TRBV6-4 and TRBJ2-5; 11 nucleotides align to TRBD2. CDR1 and CDR2 from the germline V gene are MRHNA and SNTAGT. CDR3 size: 15 residues. J lost 4 bases, V lost 3 bases, and 4 bases had no gene match. CDR3 coding DNA: TGTGCCAGCAGTGAAATAGCGGGAGGGCCAGAGACCCAGTACTTC. It is translated as CASSEIAGGPETQYF.